This TCR beta chain is drawn from a study of T cells in Graves' hyperthyroidism and ophthalmopathy. Overall study: The authors collected peripheral blood at initial diagnosis, before any treatment.

CDR1 MNHEY and CDR2 SMNVEV come from the germline V gene (reference sequence). The CDR3 loop spans 14 amino acids. V was clipped by 3 bases and J by 0 bases, with 6 bases between them. General study results and limits: Blood also contained most expanded thyroid clonotypes above 0.001.

RNA transcripts were the template for amplifying TCR beta CDR3 regions. When the TCR CDR3 underwent first-round RT-PCR, the HTBI primer set was used. TCRdb re-derived calls from the multiplex PCR reads in MiXCR, one entry per CDR3 protein. The sample lists some 600,000 distinct CDR3 sequences; around 13% were seen once. The table lists this clonotype with many counts. Its antigen is still unknown. The clonotype comes from a woman aged 25 to 39 with Graves' hyperthyroidism that later progressed to Graves' ophthalmopathy. The sequenced material came from blood. This chain uses TRBV27 with TRBJ1-5, with D possibly being TRBD1 (5 bases). In DNA, the CDR3 is TGTGCCAGCAGTTTGACAGTTAGCAATCAGCCCCAGCATTTT. Amino acids: CASSLTVSNQPQHF.